One sample yielded the 19 T cell receptor beta chains listed below, sequenced in a study of T cell changes during pregnancy in multiple sclerosis. Clones were read by immunoSEQ multiplex PCR, and TCRdb kept only the in-frame ones, dropping some. Of approximately 48,000 clones in the sample, approximately 94% were seen once. The sample in question was CD4+ T cells from peripheral blood mononuclear cells, obtained in the second trimester of pregnancy. The receptor source for this set is a female donor with multiple sclerosis, enrolled in a pregnancy study.

The rearrangement joins TRBV6-5 to TRBJ2-2; 10 bases agree with TRBD1. Germline-derived CDR1 and CDR2 are MNHEY and SVGAGI. With V trimmed by 6 bases and J by 6 bases, 7 bases remained unmatched. This CDR3 region has 15 residues. CDR3 sequence: CASSPTGGASGELFF. CDR3 DNA: TGTGCCAGCAGCCCGACAGGGGGCGCCTCCGGGGAGCTGTTTTTT.

The chain carries TRBV19 and TRBJ2-7; the match to TRBD1 covers 7 bases. Germline values: CDR1 LNHDA, CDR2 SQIVND (reference sequence). V shed 5 bases and J 0 bases; nucleotides not matched to a gene: 19. The CDR3 contains 19 residues. CDR3 nucleotides: TGTGCCAGTAGTTTAAAAGGGGGCGCTTCAACTTTGAGCTCCTACGAGCAGTACTTC. Residues: CASSLKGGASTLSSYEQYF.

The chain recombines TRBV5-6 with TRBJ1-2, with a weak D call TRBD1 (6 bases). Germline loops: CDR1 SGHDT, CDR2 YYEEEE. Trimming removed 0 bases from V and 2 bases from J, with 14 bases in between. The CDR3 extends over 16 amino acids. The CDR3 bases are TGTGCCAGCAGCTTGGCCACAGGGTTTCGGAACTATGGCTACACCTTC. It specifies CASSLATGFRNYGYTF.

The rearrangement joins TRBV4-2 to TRBJ2-1; possibly TRBD2 for D (6 bases). The CDR3 loop spans 16 amino acids. The V end lost 0 bases, the J end lost 6 bases, and 15 bases lay between the germline ends. In germline, CDR1 is LGHNA, CDR2 YNFKEQ. The CDR3 nucleotides read TGTGCCAGCAGCCAAGAGCCGGGACTGAGAGGCAATGAGCAGTTCTTC. Its translation: CASSQEPGLRGNEQFF.

V is TRBV7-9 and J is TRBJ2-5, with TRBD2 identical over 7 bases. The CDR3 is 14 residues long. V shed 3 bases and J 6 bases; nucleotides not matched to a gene: 7. Germline CDR1 and CDR2: SEHNR and FQNEAQ (reference sequence). The DNA for the CDR3 is TGTGCCAGCAGCTTTCCCGGGACTACTAAGACCCAGTACTTC. Residues: CASSFPGTTKTQYF.

As DNA, the CDR3 is TGTGCCAGCCAAGAGAGATTAACAGATACGCAGTATTTT. Translation: CASQERLTDTQYF. The rearrangement joins TRBV7-2 to TRBJ2-3; no firm D call. Germline V gene lookup returns CDR1 SGHTA and CDR2 FQGNSA. This CDR3 is 13 amino acids long. V was pared by 8 bases and J by 3 bases, with 12 bases between.

The rearrangement links TRBV5-1 to TRBJ2-5; D is possibly TRBD1 (5 bases). The CDR3 consists of 16 residues. Trimming left V 1 base short and J 7 bases short, with 20 bases between. Per the germline V gene, CDR1 is SGHRS and CDR2 is YFSETQ. The CDR3 loop reads CASSLRQPGWRRTQYF. The CDR3, as DNA: TGCGCCAGCAGCTTGAGACAGCCTGGATGGAGACGGACCCAGTACTTC.

The V gene is TRBV6-6, the J gene TRBJ2-5; 7 bases fit TRBD2. Germline CDR1 reads MNHNY; CDR2 reads SVGAGI (reference sequence). V lost 10 bases, J lost 5 bases, and 7 bases stayed unmatched. The length of the CDR3 is 12 residues. The CDR3, as DNA: TGTGCCACCGCGGGGGTCATGGAGACCCAGTACTTC. Its protein product is CATAGVMETQYF.

This sequence joins TRBV4-1 and TRBJ2-3, with D perhaps matching TRBD2 (7 bases). CDR3 length: 14 residues. The V end was cut by 5 bases, the J end by 2 bases, with 11 bases between. The germline V gene has CDR1 MGHRA and CDR2 YSYEKL. The CDR3 is CASSFRGATDTQYF. CDR3 DNA: TGCGCCAGCAGCTTCCGGGGGGCCACAGATACGCAGTATTTT.

This sequence joins TRBV9 and TRBJ1-3; the match to TRBD1 covers 8 bases. The CDR3 has 16 amino acids. J lost 4 bases, V lost 0 bases, and 6 bases had no gene match. Germline assignment: CDR1 SGDLS and CDR2 YYNGEE. The CDR3: CASSVADRAQGNTIYF. The DNA for the CDR3 is TGTGCCAGCAGCGTAGCGGACAGGGCGCAAGGAAACACCATATATTTT. Supplemented by reference TRBV9 and TRBJ1-3, the full variable domain reads DSGVTQTPKHLITATGQRVTLRCSPRSGDLSVYWYQQSLDQGLQFLIQYYNGEERAKGNILERFSAQQFPDLHSELNLSSLELGDSALYFCASSVADRAQGNTIYFGEGSWLTVV.

A note on this clone: This same CDR3 is encoded by further DNA sequences in the sample. The chain is built from TRBV30 and TRBJ1-6; 8 nucleotides align to TRBD1. Germline V CDR1 and CDR2: GTSNPN, SVGIG (reference sequence). The CDR3 spans 14 residues. Trimming cost V 1 base and J 4 bases; bases outside gene matches: 0. The CDR3 bases are TGTGCCTGGAGTGGACAGGGGTATAATTCACCCCTCCACTTT. Encoded protein: CAWSGQGYNSPLHF.

The chain combines TRBV7-3 with TRBJ2-2, with 12 bases fitting TRBD1. In germline, CDR1 is SGHTA, CDR2 FQGTGA. This CDR3 is 15 amino acids long. V shed 7 bases and J 6 bases; nucleotides not matched to a gene: 6. Here the CDR3 reads CASKFGTGGSGELFF. CDR3 bases: TGTGCCAGCAAATTCGGGACAGGGGGCTCCGGGGAGCTGTTTTTT. Variable domain in full (rest from reference TRBV7-3 and TRBJ2-2): GAGVSQTPSNKVTEKGKYVELRCDPISGHTALYWYRQSLGQGPEFLIYFQGTGAADDSGLPNDRFFAVRPEGSVSTLKIQRTERGDSAVYLCASKFGTGGSGELFFGEGSRLTVL.

The rearrangement uses TRBV6-6 and TRBJ2-5; 10 bases line up with TRBD1. The CDR3 totals 14 residues. Losses at the gene ends were 5 bases for V and 5 bases for J; bases not matched to a gene: 5. Germline CDR1 reads MNHNY; CDR2 reads SVGAGI (reference sequence). CDR3 nucleotides: TGTGCCAGCAGTCGGGACAGGGGTGTGGAGACCCAGTACTTC. Translating gives CASSRDRGVETQYF.

The chain combines TRBV6-5 with TRBJ1-5, with a possible D match to TRBD1 (5 bases). CDR1 and CDR2 (germline): MNHEY, SVGAGI. The CDR3 is made up of 14 amino acids. Trimming stripped 2 bases from V and 5 bases from J, with 10 bases between. Written as DNA, the CDR3 is TGTGCCAGCAGTTACACCCGGGGGGATCAGCCCCAGCATTTT. Its protein product is CASSYTRGDQPQHF.

The chain uses TRBV7-9 and TRBJ2-3; D may be TRBD1 (5 bases). The CDR3 runs to 15 residues. Germline V gene lookup returns CDR1 SEHNR and CDR2 FQNEAQ (reference sequence). The V end was cut by 4 bases, the J end by 2 bases, with 13 bases between. In DNA form, the CDR3 reads TGTGCCAGCAGCTCCGGATGGGGCACCACAGATACGCAGTATTTT. Protein: CASSSGWGTTDTQYF.

The chain joins TRBV30 to TRBJ2-3, with no clear D. The CDR3 is 15 residues long. From germline, CDR1 is GTSNPN and CDR2 SVGIG (reference sequence). V was pared by 5 bases and J by 0 bases, with 15 bases between. CDR3 DNA sequence: TGTGCCTGGGACCCCCCCGCGGCAAGCACAGATACGCAGTATTTT. The encoded protein is CAWDPPAASTDTQYF.

The chain joins TRBV5-6 to TRBJ1-2; 8 nucleotides line up with TRBD1. The J segment lost 2 bases and the V segment lost 5 bases, leaving 11 bases of the junction unmatched. The CDR3 is 16 amino acids. Germline V gives CDR1 SGHDT, CDR2 YYEEEE. Here the CDR3 DNA reads TGTGCCAGCAGTCCAGGACCCAGGGGGCTGAACTATGGCTACACCTTC. Its translation: CASSPGPRGLNYGYTF.

This chain links TRBV5-1 with TRBJ1-5; no definite D call. There are 14 residues in the CDR3. Trimming stripped 4 bases from V and 6 bases from J, with 14 bases between. Per germline, CDR1 SGHRS and CDR2 YFSETQ. This CDR3 is CASSPEAGGQPQHF. The CDR3 DNA sequence: TGCGCCAGCAGCCCGGAGGCCGGAGGTCAGCCCCAGCATTTT.

V and J are TRBV7-3 and TRBJ2-5, with D unresolved. V lost 0 bases and J 4 bases, leaving 6 bases between the germline ends. Per the germline V gene, CDR1 is SGHTA and CDR2 is FQGTGA. The CDR3 totals 13 residues. CDR3 amino acids: CASSLTPVETQYF. Here the CDR3 DNA reads TGTGCCAGCAGCTTAACTCCCGTAGAGACCCAGTACTTC.